A selection of T cell receptor beta chains follows, all from one sample in a study of blood T cells in healthy people across ages. A single record per CDR3 protein comes from TCRdb applying MiXCR to the 5' RACE reads. The data show 1.5 million to 2 million distinct CDR3 sequences, roughly a third seen once. What was sequenced was blood. Every receptor here comes from a woman in her 30s in good health. Both conserved end residues are part of each CDR3. Each record gives: clone size, J gene, V gene, D gene, CDR3 DNA, CDR3 protein. A D gene is named only where the DNA matches it firmly. Not every row has a clone size; where given, it reads once, few, many or a size class.

few,TRBJ2-3,TRBV20-1,TRBD2,TGCAGTGCGAACTCCCTTAGCGGGAGGAGTTCAGATACGCAGTATTTT,CSANSLSGRSSDTQYF
many,TRBJ2-1,TRBV5-1,-,TGTGCCAGCAGTTTAGGGGGGGAGAATGAGCAGTTCTTC,CASSLGGENEQFF
few,TRBJ2-7,TRBV28,TRBD2,TGTGCCAGCAGTTCCCGGACTAGCGGGAGCTGGGGCGAGCAGTACTTC,CASSSRTSGSWGEQYF
many,TRBJ2-3,TRBV29-1,TRBD2,TGCAGCGTTGGGACTAGCGGACAGAGCACAGATACGCAGTATTTT,CSVGTSGQSTDTQYF
few,TRBJ2-5,TRBV7-3,TRBD1,TGTGCCTGCAGCGTGTCCGGGACAGGGATGAAGACCCAGTACTTC,CACSVSGTGMKTQYF
-,TRBJ2-1,TRBV7-2,TRBD2,TGTGCCAGCAGCGCCATTCCCGGGGGGAGATATTCCTACAATGAGCAGTTCTTC,CASSAIPGGRYSYNEQFF
-,TRBJ2-5,TRBV15,-,TGTGCCACCAGCAGAGATCCCTCCCCCTGGGGCGGGGAGACCCAGTACTTC,CATSRDPSPWGGETQYF
many,TRBJ2-1,TRBV5-1,TRBD2,TGCGCCAGCAGCTTGGCTAGCGGGGCTGAGCAGTTCTTC,CASSLASGAEQFF
-,TRBJ2-7,TRBV20-1,-,TGCAGTGCTAGGGACCAAAAGAAGGGAGAGCCCCAGTACTTC,CSARDQKKGEPQYF
-,TRBJ2-7,TRBV6-1,TRBD1,TGTGCCAGCAGGGATCTTACAGGGGCCAGCTCCTACGAGCAGTACTTC,CASRDLTGASSYEQYF